Below, 9 T cell receptor beta chains from the same sample are listed, as sequenced in a study of blood T cell repertoires in COVID-19. Clones were read by immunoSEQ multiplex PCR, and TCRdb kept only the in-frame ones, dropping some. There are over 110,000 clones in the sample; approximately 87% occur only once, and 3.9% lies in the top ten. The sample comprised PBMCs or T cells enriched from blood (not recorded which). The receptors originated from a man aged 50 to 60 in a cohort exposed to, infected with or recovered from COVID-19 (not recorded which).

This chain connects TRBV30 to TRBJ1-4, with D possibly being TRBD1 (5 bases). Germline CDR1 and CDR2: GTSNPN and SVGIG (reference sequence). The CDR3 has 13 residues. The germline V and J ends were trimmed by 3 bases and 8 bases, with 13 bases remaining between them. The CDR3 DNA reads as TGTGCCTGGAGACCACAGGACGGGGAAAAACTGTTTTTT. Translated: CAWRPQDGEKLFF.

V usage is TRBV5-6 and J usage is TRBJ1-1, with D possibly being TRBD1 (5 bases). Trimming took 1 base from V and 2 from J, leaving 9 bases between them. The CDR3 loop spans 14 amino acids. Germline V CDR1 and CDR2: SGHDT, YYEEEE. The CDR3 sequence is CASSLTGANTEAFF. Written as DNA, the CDR3 is TGTGCCAGCAGCTTGACAGGAGCCAACACTGAAGCTTTCTTT. Full variable domain (remainder filled in from reference TRBV5-6 and TRBJ1-1): DAGVTQSPTHLIKTRGQQVTLRCSPKSGHDTVSWYQQALGQGPQFIFQYYEEEERQRGNFPDRFSGHQFPNYSSELNVNALLLGDSALYLCASSLTGANTEAFFGQGTRLTVV.

This clone was seen more than once but under ten times. The V gene is TRBV7-6, the J gene TRBJ2-1, with a tentative D call TRBD2 (5 bases). Germline assignment: CDR1 SGHVS and CDR2 FNYEAQ. V shed 5 bases and J shed 0 bases, with 14 bases lying between them. The CDR3 runs 16 residues. In DNA, the CDR3 is TGTGCCAGCAGCCCACGGACTGCGAGCTCCTACAATGAGCAGTTCTTC. Amino acids: CASSPRTASSYNEQFF.

J is TRBJ1-2 and V is TRBV6-1, with D perhaps matching TRBD1 (5 bases). CDR3 size: 16 residues. Germline CDR1 MNHNS, CDR2 SASEGT. V lost 4 bases, J lost 2 bases, and 17 bases lay in between. CDR3 amino acids: CASSALLTGGNYGYTF. DNA for the CDR3: TGTGCCAGCAGTGCACTTCTAACAGGAGGGAACTATGGCTACACCTTC.

This chain links TRBV6-2 or TRBV6-3 with TRBJ1-1, with D perhaps TRBD1 (6 bases). V was cut by 2 bases and J by 4 bases, with 14 bases left in between. Germline CDR1 is MNHEY and CDR2 is SVGEGT. The CDR3 loop spans 15 amino acids. The CDR3 DNA follows: TGTGCCAGCAGTTACCGGGACACCCCATTCACTGAAGCTTTCTTT. Translated, it gives CASSYRDTPFTEAFF.

The chain couples TRBV2 to TRBJ1-5; maybe TRBD1 (5 bases). CDR1 and CDR2 (germline): SNHLY, FYNNEI. Deletions cut 9 bases from V and 4 bases from J, with 16 bases between. The CDR3 extends over 14 amino acids. CDR3 in DNA: TGTGCCAGGGGGGGGGTCGATGGGAATCAGCCCCAGCATTTT. Amino acids: CARGGVDGNQPQHF.

The chain couples TRBV5-6 to TRBJ2-5; 7 nucleotides match TRBD1. V lost 3 bases, J lost 1 base, and 3 bases stayed unmatched. The CDR3 runs to 14 residues. The V gene's germline CDR1 is SGHDT and CDR2 YYEEEE. CDR3 nucleotides: TGTGCCAGCAGCTCGACAGGGCCCCAAGAGACCCAGTACTTC. Translated, it gives CASSSTGPQETQYF.

This rearrangement joins TRBV7-3 to TRBJ2-7; a possible D gene is TRBD2 (6 bases). Germline CDR1 SGHTA, CDR2 FQGTGA. The CDR3 runs 15 residues. V was clipped by 2 bases and J by 2 bases, with 13 bases between them. The CDR3 loop is CASSLEASAAYEQYF. The DNA for the CDR3 is TGTGCCAGCAGCTTAGAGGCTAGCGCGGCCTACGAGCAGTACTTC.

The rearrangement joins TRBV28 to TRBJ2-7; 10 bases fit TRBD1. Germline assignment: CDR1 MDHEN and CDR2 SYDVKM. V lost 7 bases, J lost 2 bases, and 5 bases stayed unmatched. This CDR3 comprises 14 residues. CDR3 sequence: CASTLTGGAYEQYF. The CDR3 region has the DNA TGTGCCAGCACTTTGACAGGGGGCGCCTACGAGCAGTACTTC.